What follows are 14 T cell receptor beta chains derived from one specimen sequenced in a study of long-term antiretroviral therapy in people with HIV. Sequencing used immunoSEQ v3.0 at survey level. Profiled with immunoSEQ multiplex PCR; TCRdb holds only in-frame clones, not every one. The sample holds tens of thousands of clones; over 90% are singletons and the top ten take 6% to 7%. The sequenced sample was unsorted PBMCs, obtained almost 6.6 years after starting antiretroviral therapy. These receptors were collected from a woman aged 40 to 49 with HIV.

The V call is TRBV7-9, the J call TRBJ2-7; TRBD1 aligns across 9 bases. Germline lookup yields CDR1 SEHNR and CDR2 FQNEAQ (reference sequence). V shed 6 bases and J 5 bases; nucleotides not matched to a gene: 8. This CDR3 is built from 14 residues. The CDR3: CASSVTGGSHEQYF. As DNA, the CDR3 is TGTGCCAGCAGTGTGACAGGGGGTTCCCACGAGCAGTACTTC.

This clone was detected only once. This chain connects TRBV18 to TRBJ2-5; 7 nucleotides align to TRBD2. From germline, CDR1 is KGHSH and CDR2 LQKENI. After removal of 3 bases from V and 0 bases from J, the junction contained 4 bases not matched to a gene. The CDR3 length is 15 residues. The CDR3 nucleotides are TGTGCCAGCTCACCGGGGGGGAGCTACCAAGAGACCCAGTACTTC. Translating it yields CASSPGGSYQETQYF.

This chain uses TRBV9 with TRBJ1-3; no clear D. Trimming left V 0 bases short and J 0 bases short, with 10 bases between. Germline CDR1 reads SGDLS; CDR2 reads YYNGEE. The CDR3 sequence is 16 residues long. The CDR3 spells CASSVARPSSGNTIYF. CDR3 bases: TGTGCCAGCAGCGTAGCCAGGCCCAGCTCTGGAAACACCATATATTTT.

The genes are TRBV18 and TRBJ2-3; D unresolved. This CDR3 region has 13 residues. Trimming pared 2 bases from V and 6 bases from J, leaving 9 bases between. Per germline, CDR1 KGHSH and CDR2 LQKENI. CDR3 in DNA: TGTGCCAGCTCACCAGGGATAGAGGATACGCAGTATTTT. Protein: CASSPGIEDTQYF.

V is TRBV6-1 and J is TRBJ1-3, with 10 nucleotides matching TRBD1. Trimming took 0 bases from V and 2 from J; bases not matched to a gene: 4. The CDR3 is 17 residues long. Germline V gives CDR1 MNHNS, CDR2 SASEGT. The DNA for the CDR3 is TGTGCCAGCAGTGAAGCTTCGACAGGGGGCGCTGGAAACACCATATATTTT. Encoded protein: CASSEASTGGAGNTIYF.

The chain uses TRBV14 and TRBJ2-3, with TRBD1 identical over 10 bases. J lost 2 bases, V lost 3 bases, and 5 bases had no gene match. Germline loops: CDR1 SGHDN, CDR2 FVKESK. The CDR3 sequence is 16 residues long. Here the CDR3 DNA reads TGTGCCAGCAGCCAGAGACAGGGGGCTGTCACAGATACGCAGTATTTT. Its translation is CASSQRQGAVTDTQYF.

V is TRBV5-1 and J is TRBJ1-2; TRBD1 matches at 12 bases. The CDR3 extends over 17 amino acids. CDR1 and CDR2 from the germline V gene are SGHRS and YFSETQ. Trimming removed 0 bases from V and 7 bases from J; junction bases left unmatched: 10. CDR3 sequence (DNA): TGCGCCAGCAGCTTGGTCGCGGTGGGACAGGGGGCAGGTGGCTACACCTTC. Residues: CASSLVAVGQGAGGYTF.

The chain combines TRBV29-1 with TRBJ2-7; 7 bases line up with TRBD1. The germline V gene has CDR1 SQVTM and CDR2 ANQGSEA. Losses at the gene ends were 5 bases for V and 2 bases for J; bases not matched to a gene: 6. This CDR3 comprises 13 residues. The CDR3 region is CSVSTGATYEQYF. In nucleotides, the CDR3 is TGCAGCGTTAGCACAGGGGCTACCTACGAGCAGTACTTC.

V gene TRBV6-5 combines with J gene TRBJ1-2, with 12 bases identical to TRBD1. This CDR3 contains 16 residues. Germline V gene data show CDR1 as MNHEY and CDR2 as SVGAGI. V lost 2 bases to trimming and J lost 8 bases; unmatched junction nucleotides: 9. Here the CDR3 DNA reads TGTGCCAGCAGTTACCTCAAGGGACAGGGGGCGCACGGCTACACCTTC. Translated: CASSYLKGQGAHGYTF.

The chain employs TRBV11-3 and TRBJ1-3; D unclear. Germline V CDR1 and CDR2: SGHNT, YENEEA. CDR3 length: 16 residues. The V end was cut by 2 bases, the J end by 0 bases, with 11 bases between. CDR3 sequence reads: CASSLSGMASGNTIYF. CDR3 coding DNA: TGTGCCAGCAGCTTATCGGGAATGGCCTCTGGAAACACCATATATTTT.

The chain employs TRBV7-6 and TRBJ2-7; 9 bases line up with TRBD1. V lost 1 base and J lost 2; bases outside the gene matches: 0. This CDR3 is built from 14 residues. CDR1 is SGHVS, CDR2 FNYEAQ, per germline. Written as DNA, the CDR3 is TGTGCCAGCAGCTTAGGGACAGGGGCCTACGAGCAGTACTTC. Translating it yields CASSLGTGAYEQYF.

The chain links TRBV4-1 to TRBJ1-3; D unresolved. Germline V gene sequence: CDR1 MGHRA, CDR2 YSYEKL. This CDR3 contains 13 residues. Trimming left V 0 bases short and J 4 bases short, with 4 bases between. The CDR3: CASSQDRGNTIYF. The CDR3 DNA reads as TGCGCCAGCAGCCAAGACAGGGGAAACACCATATATTTT.

The rearrangement links TRBV7-9 to TRBJ2-1; the match to TRBD2 covers 10 bases. With V trimmed by 7 bases and J by 7 bases, 7 bases remained unmatched. This CDR3 region has 14 residues. Per germline, CDR1 SEHNR and CDR2 FQNEAQ (reference sequence). As DNA, the CDR3 is TGTGCCAGCACGTCCTTAGCGGGGGGAAATGAGCAGTTCTTC. The encoded protein is CASTSLAGGNEQFF.

The chain joins TRBV7-2 to TRBJ1-3; 7 bases fit TRBD1. This CDR3 is built from 15 residues. Per the germline V gene, CDR1 is SGHTA and CDR2 is FQGNSA. The V and J ends lost 5 bases and 0 bases, in that order; junction bases with no gene match: 4. The CDR3 reads CASSPDRASGNTIYF. CDR3 bases: TGTGCCAGCAGCCCCGACAGGGCCTCTGGAAACACCATATATTTT.